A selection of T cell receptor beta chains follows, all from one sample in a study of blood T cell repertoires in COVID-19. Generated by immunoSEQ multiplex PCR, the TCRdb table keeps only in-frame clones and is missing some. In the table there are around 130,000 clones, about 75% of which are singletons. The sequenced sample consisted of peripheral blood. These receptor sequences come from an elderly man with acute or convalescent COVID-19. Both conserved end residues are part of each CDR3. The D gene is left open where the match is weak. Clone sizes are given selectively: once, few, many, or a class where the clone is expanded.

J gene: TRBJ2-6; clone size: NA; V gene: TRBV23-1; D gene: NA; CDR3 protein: CASSLPPGTGANVLTF; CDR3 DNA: TGCGCCAGCAGTCTCCCCCCAGGGACTGGGGCCAACGTCCTGACTTTC
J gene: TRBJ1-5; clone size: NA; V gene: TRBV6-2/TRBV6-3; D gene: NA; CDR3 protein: CASSRRGASQPQHF; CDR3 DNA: TGTGCCAGCAGCCGTCGGGGGGCTAGTCAGCCCCAGCATTTT
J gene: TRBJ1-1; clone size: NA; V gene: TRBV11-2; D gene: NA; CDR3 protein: CASSSELRTEAFF; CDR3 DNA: TGTGCCAGCAGCTCCGAATTGCGGACAGAAGCTTTCTTT
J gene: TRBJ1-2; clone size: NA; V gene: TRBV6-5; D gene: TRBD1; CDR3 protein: CASSYSGQGETF; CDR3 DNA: TGTGCCAGCAGTTACTCCGGACAGGGCGAAACCTTC
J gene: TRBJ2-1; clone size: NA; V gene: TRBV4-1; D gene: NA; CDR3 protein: CASSQVVKGGGFPYNEQFF; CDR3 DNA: TGCGCCAGCAGCCAAGTTGTGAAGGGGGGGGGCTTCCCTTACAATGAGCAGTTCTTC
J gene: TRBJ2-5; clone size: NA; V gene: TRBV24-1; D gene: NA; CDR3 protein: CATSALTGQHETQYF; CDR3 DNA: TGTGCCACCAGTGCCCTAACAGGGCAGCACGAGACCCAGTACTTC
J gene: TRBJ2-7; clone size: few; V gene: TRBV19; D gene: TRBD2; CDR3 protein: CASSTAGLAGYEQYF; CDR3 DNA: TGTGCCAGTAGTACGGCGGGACTAGCGGGATACGAGCAGTACTTC
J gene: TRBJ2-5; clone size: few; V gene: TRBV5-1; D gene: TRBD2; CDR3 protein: CASSLAPTSGTETQYF; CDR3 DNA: TGCGCCAGCAGCTTGGCCCCTACTAGCGGTACAGAGACCCAGTACTTC
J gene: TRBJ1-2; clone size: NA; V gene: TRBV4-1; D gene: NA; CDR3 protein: CASSPGVLGVVGYTF; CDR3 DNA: TGCGCCAGCAGCCCCGGGGTGTTAGGAGTCGTGGGCTACACCTTC
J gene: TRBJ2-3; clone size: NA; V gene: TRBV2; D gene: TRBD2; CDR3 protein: CASSELAGVNTQYF; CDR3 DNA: TGTGCCAGCAGTGAACTAGCGGGGGTGAATACGCAGTATTTT
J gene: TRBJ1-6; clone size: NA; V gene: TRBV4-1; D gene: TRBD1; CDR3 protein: CASSQDRTGWSPLHF; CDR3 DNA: TGCGCCAGCAGCCAAGATCGGACAGGGTGGTCACCCCTCCACTTT
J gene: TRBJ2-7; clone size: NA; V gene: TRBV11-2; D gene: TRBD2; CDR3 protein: CASSSSGADVYEQYF; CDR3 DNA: TGTGCCAGCAGCTCCAGCGGGGCCGACGTCTACGAGCAGTACTTC
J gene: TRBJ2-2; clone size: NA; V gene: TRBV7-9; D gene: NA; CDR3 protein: CASSPDTGELFF; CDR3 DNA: TGTGCCAGCAGCCCGGACACCGGGGAGCTGTTTTTT
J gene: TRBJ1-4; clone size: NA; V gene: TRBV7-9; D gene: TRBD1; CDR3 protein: CASSSGTGYNEKLFF; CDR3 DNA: TGTGCCAGCAGCTCCGGGACAGGCTATAATGAAAAACTGTTTTTT
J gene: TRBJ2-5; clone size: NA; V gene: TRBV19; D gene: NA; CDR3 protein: CASSPTGQRQETQYF; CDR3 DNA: TGTGCCAGTAGTCCAACCGGACAGAGACAAGAGACCCAGTACTTC
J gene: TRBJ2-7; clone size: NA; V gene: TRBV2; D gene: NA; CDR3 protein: CASSGQSVEQYF; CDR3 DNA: TGTGCCAGCAGCGGACAGTCTGTGGAGCAGTACTTC
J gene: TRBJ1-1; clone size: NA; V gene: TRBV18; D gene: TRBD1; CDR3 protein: CASSPQSGGMNTEAFF; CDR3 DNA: TGTGCCAGCTCACCACAATCAGGGGGCATGAACACTGAAGCTTTCTTT
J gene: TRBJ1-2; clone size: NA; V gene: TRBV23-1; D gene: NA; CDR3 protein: CASPFSGQNYGYTF; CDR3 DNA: TGCGCCAGCCCCTTTTCCGGACAGAACTATGGCTACACCTTC
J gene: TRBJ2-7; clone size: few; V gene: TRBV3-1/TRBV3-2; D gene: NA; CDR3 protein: CASSQKGAYEQYF; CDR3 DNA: TGTGCCAGCAGCCAAAAAGGGGCCTACGAGCAGTACTTC
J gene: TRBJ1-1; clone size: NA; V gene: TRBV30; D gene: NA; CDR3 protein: CAWRPKRWDTEAFF; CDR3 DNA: TGTGCCTGGAGGCCTAAGCGGTGGGACACTGAAGCTTTCTTT
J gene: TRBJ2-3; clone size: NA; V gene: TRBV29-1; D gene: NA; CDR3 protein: CSVVNTDTQYF; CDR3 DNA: TGCAGCGTTGTCAACACAGATACGCAGTATTTT
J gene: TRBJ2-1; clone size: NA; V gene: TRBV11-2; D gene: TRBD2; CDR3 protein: CASSESGGSYNEQFF; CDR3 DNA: TGTGCCAGCTCTGAAAGCGGGGGGTCCTACAATGAGCAGTTCTTC
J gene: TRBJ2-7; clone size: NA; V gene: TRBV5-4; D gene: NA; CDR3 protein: CASSRPESSYEQYF; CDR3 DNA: TGTGCCAGCAGCCGACCGGAGAGCTCCTACGAGCAGTACTTC
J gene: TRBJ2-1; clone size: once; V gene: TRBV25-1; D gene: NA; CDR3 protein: CASSELRRSSYNEQFF; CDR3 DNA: TGTGCCAGCAGTGAACTTCGGAGGAGCTCCTACAATGAGCAGTTCTTC
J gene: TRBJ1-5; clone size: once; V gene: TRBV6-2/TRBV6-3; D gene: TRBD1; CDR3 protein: CASSSHGTGRNQPQHF; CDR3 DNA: TGTGCCAGCAGTTCCCATGGGACAGGGAGGAATCAGCCCCAGCATTTT
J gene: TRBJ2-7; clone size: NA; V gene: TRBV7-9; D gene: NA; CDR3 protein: CASRAGQNYEQYF; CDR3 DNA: TGTGCCAGCAGAGCTGGACAGAATTACGAGCAGTACTTC
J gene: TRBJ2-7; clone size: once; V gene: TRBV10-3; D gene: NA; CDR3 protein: CAIRKTGNFSYEQYF; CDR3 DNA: TGTGCCATCAGGAAAACCGGGAATTTCTCCTACGAGCAGTACTTC
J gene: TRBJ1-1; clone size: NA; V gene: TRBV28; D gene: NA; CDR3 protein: CASSRLTGSTEAFF; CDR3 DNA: TGTGCCAGCAGTCGACTGACGGGTAGCACTGAAGCTTTCTTT
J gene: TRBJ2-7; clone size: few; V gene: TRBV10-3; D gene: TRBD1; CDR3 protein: CAITGGQGAYEQYF; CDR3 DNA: TGTGCCATCACCGGCGGACAGGGGGCCTACGAGCAGTACTTC
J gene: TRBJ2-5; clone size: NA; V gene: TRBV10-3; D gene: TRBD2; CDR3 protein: CAISESKPSQRGQETQYF; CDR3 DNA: TGTGCCATCAGTGAGTCGAAACCCTCACAGCGGGGACAAGAGACCCAGTACTTC
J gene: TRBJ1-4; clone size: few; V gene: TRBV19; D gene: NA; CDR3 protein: CASSLLQGSGEKLFF; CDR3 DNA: TGTGCCAGTAGCTTACTTCAGGGGTCCGGCGAAAAACTGTTTTTT
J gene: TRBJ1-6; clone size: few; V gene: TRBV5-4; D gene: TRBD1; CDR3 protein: CASMAGGQGGSPLHF; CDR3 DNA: TGTGCCAGCATGGCGGGGGGACAGGGCGGATCACCCCTCCACTTT
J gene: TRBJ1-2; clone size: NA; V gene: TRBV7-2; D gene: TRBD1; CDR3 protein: CASSPGRGTGYGYTF; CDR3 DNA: TGTGCCAGCAGCCCGGGGAGGGGGACAGGCTATGGCTACACCTTC
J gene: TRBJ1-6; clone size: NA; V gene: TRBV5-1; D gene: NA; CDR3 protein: CASSSEGAYNSPLHF; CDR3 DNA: TGCGCCAGCAGCTCCGAAGGGGCCTATAATTCACCCCTCCACTTT
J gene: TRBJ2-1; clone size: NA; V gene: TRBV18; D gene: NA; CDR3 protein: CASSPWTGDNEQFF; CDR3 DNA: TGTGCCAGCTCACCATGGACGGGGGACAATGAGCAGTTCTTC
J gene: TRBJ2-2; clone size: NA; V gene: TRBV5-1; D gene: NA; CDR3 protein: CASSYRDGGELFF; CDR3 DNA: TGCGCCAGCAGTTACAGGGACGGCGGGGAGCTGTTTTTT
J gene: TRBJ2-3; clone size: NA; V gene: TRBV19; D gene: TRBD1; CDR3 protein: CASSILTGHTDTQYF; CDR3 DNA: TGTGCCAGTAGTATCTTGACAGGGCACACAGATACGCAGTATTTT
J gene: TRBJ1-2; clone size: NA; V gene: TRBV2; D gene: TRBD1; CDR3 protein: CASSPRDRVKANYGYTF; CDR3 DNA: TGTGCCAGCAGTCCCCGGGACAGGGTGAAAGCTAACTATGGCTACACCTTC
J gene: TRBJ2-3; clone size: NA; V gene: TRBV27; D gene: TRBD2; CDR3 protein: CASSLRGGLYTQYF; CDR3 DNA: TGTGCCAGCAGTTTGCGGGGGGGCCTATATACGCAGTATTTT
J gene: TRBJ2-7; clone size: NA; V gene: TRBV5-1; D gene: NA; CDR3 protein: CASSLTGSEQYF; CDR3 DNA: TGCGCCAGCAGCTTGACAGGGAGCGAGCAGTACTTC
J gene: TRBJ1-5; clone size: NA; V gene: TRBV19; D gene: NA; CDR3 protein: CASSRGEWGNQPQHF; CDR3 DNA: TGTGCCAGTAGTAGGGGGGAATGGGGCAATCAGCCCCAGCATTTT
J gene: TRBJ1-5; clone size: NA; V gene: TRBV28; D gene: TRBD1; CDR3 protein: CASSFGQGNNQPQHF; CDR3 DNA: TGTGCCAGCAGTTTTGGACAGGGGAACAATCAGCCCCAGCATTTT
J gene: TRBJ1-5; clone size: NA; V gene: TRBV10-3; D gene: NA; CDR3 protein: CAIRADRWQPQHF; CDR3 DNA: TGTGCCATCAGGGCAGACAGGTGGCAGCCCCAGCATTTT
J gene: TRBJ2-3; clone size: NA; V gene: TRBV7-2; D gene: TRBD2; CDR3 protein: CASSGGGRGTDTQYF; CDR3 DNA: TGTGCCAGCAGTGGGGGGGGTCGAGGCACAGATACGCAGTATTTT
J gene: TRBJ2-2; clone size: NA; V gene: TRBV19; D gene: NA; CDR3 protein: CASREGAYTGELFF; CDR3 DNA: TGTGCCAGTAGGGAGGGGGCCTACACCGGGGAGCTGTTTTTT
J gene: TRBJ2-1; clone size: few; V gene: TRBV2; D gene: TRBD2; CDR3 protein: CASSDPSGLAGPRPDEQFF; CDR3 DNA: TGTGCCAGCAGTGACCCGTCGGGACTAGCGGGGCCCCGGCCAGATGAGCAGTTCTTC
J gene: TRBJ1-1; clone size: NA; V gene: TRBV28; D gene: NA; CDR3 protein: CASSIRSAGGGSTEAFF; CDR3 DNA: TGTGCCAGCAGTATCCGCTCTGCGGGTGGGGGGAGCACTGAAGCTTTCTTT
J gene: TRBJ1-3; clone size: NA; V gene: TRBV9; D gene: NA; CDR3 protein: CASSAHLSGNTIYF; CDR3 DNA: TGTGCCAGCAGTGCACACCTCTCTGGAAACACCATATATTTT
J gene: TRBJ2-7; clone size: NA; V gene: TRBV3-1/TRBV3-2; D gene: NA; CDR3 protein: CASSQASYEQYF; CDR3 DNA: TGTGCCAGCAGCCAAGCTTCCTACGAGCAGTACTTC